What follows are 31 T cell receptor beta chains derived from one specimen sequenced in a study of blood T cell repertoires in COVID-19. Clones were read by immunoSEQ multiplex PCR, and TCRdb kept only the in-frame ones, dropping some. This repertoire shows about 170,000 clones, approximately 86% found once; its top ten account for roughly 2.4%. Sequenced input: peripheral blood. The receptors stem from a woman older than 75 with COVID-19, enrolled during active disease.

In this sample, this clone turned up a few times. The chain has TRBV11-1 and TRBJ2-1; 8 nucleotides align to TRBD1. Per germline, CDR1 SGHAT and CDR2 FQDESV (reference sequence). The CDR3 loop spans 15 amino acids. The ends lost 0 bases at V and 9 bases at J; junction bases unmatched: 7. As DNA, the CDR3 is TGTGCCAGCAGCTTAGCGGCAGGGGGCTGGAGTGAGCAGTTCTTC. It translates to CASSLAAGGWSEQFF. The entire variable domain, with the rest obtained from reference TRBV11-1 and TRBJ2-1, is as follows: EAEVAQSPRYKITEKSQAVAFWCDPISGHATLYWYRQILGQGPELLVQFQDESVVDDSQLPKDRFSAERLKGVDSTLKIQPAELGDSAMYLCASSLAAGGWSEQFFGPGTRLTVL.

This chain links TRBV6-5 with TRBJ1-2; D is uncertain. V shed 6 bases and J shed 7 bases, with 15 bases lying between them. CDR1 is MNHEY, CDR2 SVGAGI, per germline. CDR3 length equals 13 residues. For the CDR3, the DNA is TGTGCCAGCAGCCATGACCCGTCAGGTGGCTACACCTTC. Residues: CASSHDPSGGYTF.

This clone was seen only once. This sample includes further DNA sequences coding for the same CDR3. CDR3 sequence: CASSLGQGTYEQYF. CDR3 DNA: TGTGCCAGCAGCTTAGGTCAGGGCACCTACGAGCAGTACTTC. The V gene is TRBV11-2, the J gene TRBJ2-7; D is perhaps TRBD1 (5 bases). This CDR3 has 14 residues. From germline, CDR1 is SGHAT and CDR2 FQNNGV. V dropped 1 base and J dropped 2 bases, with 9 bases sitting between them.

A word on this clone: This CDR3 is also generated by other DNA sequences in the sample. The chain employs TRBV27 and TRBJ1-3, with D perhaps matching TRBD1 (6 bases). V gave up 5 bases and J gave up 4 bases, with 12 bases separating them. This CDR3 comprises 14 residues. CDR1 and CDR2 from the germline V gene are MNHEY and SMNVEV (reference sequence). The CDR3 loop is CASSLQGRGNTIYF. In DNA, the CDR3 is TGTGCCAGCAGTCTACAGGGACGAGGAAACACCATATATTTT.

The rearrangement joins TRBV5-1 to TRBJ2-5; D ambiguous. Germline V gene data show CDR1 as SGHRS and CDR2 as YFSETQ. The CDR3 spans 15 residues. V shed 0 bases and J shed 5 bases, with 14 bases lying between them. As DNA, the CDR3 is TGCGCCAGCAGCTTGGGCGAGCAGGCAATGGAGACCCAGTACTTC. This gives the protein CASSLGEQAMETQYF.

The chain links TRBV7-9 to TRBJ1-1, with 8 bases aligning to TRBD1. CDR3 length equals 15 residues. From germline, CDR1 is SEHNR and CDR2 FQNEAQ (reference sequence). V trimming: 7 bases; J trimming: 2 bases; junction bases outside the gene matches: 9. CDR3 bases: TGTGCCAGCAAGGATGACAGGGGAATAAACACTGAAGCTTTCTTT. This codes for CASKDDRGINTEAFF.

The table lists this clone with a count of one. The J gene is TRBJ2-2, the V gene TRBV2, with 9 bases fitting TRBD2. The CDR3 extends over 17 amino acids. V was clipped by 0 bases and J by 4 bases; unmatched bases: 6. Germline V gives CDR1 SNHLY, CDR2 FYNNEI. The CDR3 here is CASSEASLAGRTGELFF. CDR3 nucleotides: TGTGCCAGCAGTGAAGCGTCGCTAGCGGGACGCACCGGGGAGCTGTTTTTT.

The chain combines TRBV3-1 (or the pseudogene TRBV3-2) with TRBJ2-1; D call uncertain. The germline V gene has CDR1 LGHDT and CDR2 YNNKEL (reference sequence). V was pared by 0 bases and J by 7 bases, with 7 bases between. The CDR3 loop spans 13 amino acids. The CDR3 nucleotides read TGTGCCAGCAGCCAAGACCTCAGGAATGAGCAGTTCTTC. This gives the protein CASSQDLRNEQFF.

The chain combines TRBV28 with TRBJ1-4; D not resolved. This CDR3 is 15 amino acids long. Germline values: CDR1 MDHEN, CDR2 SYDVKM. V lost 6 bases to trimming and J lost 0 bases, with 11 bases between them. The CDR3 spells CASSYLYTTNEKLFF. In nucleotides, the CDR3 is TGTGCCAGCAGCTATTTATATACAACTAATGAAAAACTGTTTTTT.

This clone has only a few counts. V is TRBV9 and J is TRBJ2-3; the match to TRBD2 covers 13 bases. This CDR3 has 16 residues. Trimming took 2 bases from V and 6 from J; bases not matched to a gene: 6. Per germline, CDR1 SGDLS and CDR2 YYNGEE. The CDR3 region has the DNA TGTGCCAGCAGCGTTACTAGCGGGAGGGTTTCGGATACGCAGTATTTT. This gives the protein CASSVTSGRVSDTQYF.

The chain uses TRBV9 and TRBJ2-5; 11 bases are shared with TRBD1. The CDR3 contains 14 residues. The V segment lost 3 bases and the J segment 5 bases; nucleotides outside the gene matches: 3. Looked up from germline, CDR1 is SGDLS and CDR2 is YYNGEE. The CDR3 here is CASSAGQGAETQYF. CDR3 in DNA: TGTGCCAGCAGCGCCGGACAGGGGGCTGAGACCCAGTACTTC.

The J gene is TRBJ2-2, the V gene TRBV6-2 or TRBV6-3; TRBD2 aligns across 8 bases. Germline-derived CDR1 and CDR2 are MNHEY and SVGEGT. V was pared by 2 bases and J by 1 base, with 12 bases of the junction left unmatched. The CDR3 covers 19 residues. Written as DNA, the CDR3 is TGTGCCAGCAGTTACACAACGGGGCATAGCGGGGTGAACACCGGGGAGCTGTTTTTT. It codes for CASSYTTGHSGVNTGELFF.

The chain's CDR3 is CASSIGQKNTEAFF. The CDR3 bases are TGTGCCAGTAGTATAGGACAGAAGAACACTGAAGCTTTCTTT. This chain connects TRBV19 to TRBJ1-1; the D gene is possibly TRBD1 (5 bases). From germline, CDR1 is LNHDA and CDR2 SQIVND (reference sequence). Trimming took off 1 base at V and 1 base at J, with 7 bases between the two ends. The CDR3 consists of 14 residues.

This clone came up a few times. The V call is TRBV7-6, the J call TRBJ2-6; the match to TRBD2 covers 14 bases. Trimming took 5 bases from V and 2 from J; bases not matched to a gene: 11. This CDR3 region has 20 residues. The germline CDR1 and CDR2 sequences are SGHVS and FNYEAQ. CDR3 region: CASSLEPPGLAGAGANVLTF. In DNA, the CDR3 is TGTGCCAGCAGCCTCGAGCCTCCGGGACTAGCGGGAGCTGGGGCCAACGTCCTGACTTTC.

The chain is built from TRBV28 and TRBJ1-1; D remains unclear. Germline loops: CDR1 MDHEN, CDR2 SYDVKM. Trimming left V 2 bases short and J 8 bases short, with 9 bases between. The CDR3 has 12 residues. This CDR3 is CASSLGIREAFF. CDR3 nucleotide sequence: TGTGCCAGCAGTTTAGGTATCAGGGAAGCTTTCTTT. Full variable domain (rest looked up from reference TRBV28 and TRBJ1-1): DVKVTQSSRYLVKRTGEKVFLECVQDMDHENMFWYRQDPGLGLRLIYFSYDVKMKEKGDIPEGYSVSREKKERFSLILESASTNQTSMYLCASSLGIREAFFGQGTRLTVV.

This chain joins TRBV6-2 or TRBV6-3 and TRBJ1-1; D is undetermined. This CDR3 spans 14 amino acids. Trimming took 5 bases from V and 4 from J, leaving 14 bases between them. The germline gives CDR1 MNHEY, CDR2 SVGEGT. This chain's CDR3 is CASSHSGRLTEAFF. In nucleotides, the CDR3 is TGTGCCAGCAGTCATAGCGGACGTCTCACTGAAGCTTTCTTT.

The chain is built from TRBV28 and TRBJ2-3; perhaps TRBD1 as D (6 bases). There are 16 residues in the CDR3. The germline V and J ends were trimmed by 5 bases and 2 bases, with 17 bases remaining between them. Germline lookup yields CDR1 MDHEN and CDR2 SYDVKM. The CDR3: CASSRHVQGLTDTQYF. The DNA for the CDR3 is TGTGCCAGCAGTCGCCACGTACAGGGTCTCACAGATACGCAGTATTTT.

The chain is built from TRBV6-6 and TRBJ1-2; D uncertain. The germline CDR1 and CDR2 sequences are MNHNY and SVGAGI (reference sequence). V lost 6 bases to trimming and J lost 4 bases, with 15 bases between them. This CDR3 contains 14 residues. The CDR3 is CASSPTTSSYGYTF. The DNA for the CDR3 is TGTGCCAGCAGCCCGACCACCTCTAGCTATGGCTACACCTTC.

The chain combines TRBV28 with TRBJ2-7; 11 bases map to TRBD1. The germline V gene encodes CDR1 MDHEN and CDR2 SYDVKM. The CDR3 runs to 13 residues. The V segment lost 10 bases and the J segment 3 bases; nucleotides outside the gene matches: 5. The CDR3 sequence: CATRTGGIYEQYF. The CDR3 DNA sequence: TGTGCCACCCGGACAGGGGGCATCTACGAGCAGTACTTC.

The chain recombines TRBV5-4 with TRBJ2-2; 8 bases agree with TRBD2. Germline loops: CDR1 SGHNT, CDR2 YYREEE (reference sequence). With 2 bases clipped from V and 5 bases from J, the junction kept 5 bases outside the gene matches. The CDR3 totals 15 residues. CDR3 protein: CASSFPGGRTGELFF. In nucleotides, the CDR3 is TGTGCCAGCAGCTTCCCGGGAGGGCGAACCGGGGAGCTGTTTTTT.

The chain carries TRBV5-1 and TRBJ1-2, with D unresolved. Germline V gives CDR1 SGHRS, CDR2 YFSETQ. The V end was cut by 0 bases, the J end by 1 base, with 10 bases between. The CDR3 sequence is 15 residues long. This CDR3 reads CASSLDLGNNYGYTF. The CDR3, as DNA: TGCGCCAGCAGCTTGGATCTGGGCAATAACTATGGCTACACCTTC.

The chain couples TRBV9 to TRBJ2-5; 10 nucleotides align to TRBD2. Germline V CDR1 and CDR2: SGDLS, YYNGEE. With V trimmed by 3 bases and J by 4 bases, 6 bases remained unmatched. There are 15 residues in the CDR3. DNA for the CDR3: TGTGCCAGCAGCGCTACAGCGGGAGGGCTAGAGACCCAGTACTTC. The encoded protein is CASSATAGGLETQYF.

The sample holds a few counts of this clone. This chain joins TRBV7-3 and TRBJ2-3; TRBD2 might be the D (6 bases). Per germline, CDR1 SGHTA and CDR2 FQGTGA. Between the trimmed V and J ends, which lost 5 bases and 3 bases, there was a span of 15 bases. The CDR3 has 15 amino acids. CDR3 sequence (DNA): TGTGCCAGCAGCCCCTTCGGGAGATCTACAGATACGCAGTATTTT. Encoded protein: CASSPFGRSTDTQYF.

The chain joins TRBV3-1 (or the pseudogene TRBV3-2) to TRBJ1-3; no clear D gene. V was pared by 3 bases and J by 4 bases, with 7 bases between. The CDR3 has 13 amino acids. CDR1 and CDR2 (germline): LGHDT, YNNKEL (reference sequence). CDR3 in amino acids: CASSQVRGNTIYF. CDR3 in DNA: TGTGCCAGCAGCCAGGTCAGGGGAAACACCATATATTTT.

This chain connects TRBV18 to TRBJ2-7; 11 nucleotides align to TRBD2. This CDR3 has 15 residues. V shed 3 bases and J 2 bases; nucleotides not matched to a gene: 3. In germline, CDR1 is KGHSH, CDR2 LQKENI. The CDR3 region has the DNA TGTGCCAGCTCACCGGGACTAGCGGATACCTACGAGCAGTACTTC. This gives the protein CASSPGLADTYEQYF.

This chain joins TRBV3-1 (or the pseudogene TRBV3-2) and TRBJ2-1, with D possibly matching TRBD1 (6 bases). In germline, CDR1 is LGHDT, CDR2 YNNKEL (reference sequence). The CDR3 covers 12 residues. Deletions cut 5 bases from V and 9 bases from J, with 11 bases between. CDR3 loop: CASSRTVSEQFF. CDR3 nucleotide sequence: TGTGCCAGCAGCAGGACAGTTAGTGAGCAGTTCTTC.

This clone has a single count. The J gene is TRBJ2-3, the V gene TRBV4-2; 7 positions agree with TRBD2. This CDR3 comprises 12 residues. V lost 4 bases to trimming and J lost 8 bases; unmatched junction nucleotides: 3. Germline V gives CDR1 LGHNA, CDR2 YNFKEQ. The CDR3 protein is CASSPGGGTQYF. CDR3 nucleotides: TGTGCCAGCAGCCCCGGCGGGGGTACGCAGTATTTT.

The chain couples TRBV7-2 to TRBJ1-1; D remains ambiguous. Germline CDR1 and CDR2: SGHTA and FQGNSA. V lost 5 bases and J lost 2, with 15 bases in between. This CDR3 region has 15 residues. CDR3 bases: TGTGCCAGCAGCCGGGATGGACGGGCTAACACTGAAGCTTTCTTT. It translates to CASSRDGRANTEAFF.

The chain has TRBV10-3 and TRBJ1-5; D might be TRBD1 (5 bases). The germline V gene encodes CDR1 ENHRY and CDR2 SYGVKD. Trimming cost V 6 bases and J 3 bases, with 12 bases left between them. The CDR3 has 14 amino acids. CDR3 protein: CAISPDRDNQPQHF. Written as DNA, the CDR3 is TGTGCCATCAGCCCCGACAGAGACAATCAGCCCCAGCATTTT.

This sequence joins TRBV2 and TRBJ1-2; D not certain. V was trimmed by 7 bases and J by 3 bases, leaving 12 bases between them. Germline lookup yields CDR1 SNHLY and CDR2 FYNNEI. The length of the CDR3 is 13 residues. CDR3 loop: CASKAERDYGYTF. Here the CDR3 DNA reads TGTGCCAGCAAGGCCGAGCGGGACTATGGCTACACCTTC.

This rearrangement joins TRBV18 to TRBJ1-6; D remains ambiguous. The CDR3 covers 14 residues. Germline values: CDR1 KGHSH, CDR2 LQKENI. V gave up 5 bases and J gave up 9 bases, with 14 bases separating them. This chain's CDR3 is CASSVDPRGSPLHF. The CDR3 nucleotides are TGTGCCAGCTCAGTCGACCCTAGAGGTTCACCCCTCCACTTT.